The present TCR beta chain was sequenced within a study of shared clonotypes between healthy human individuals. The study's findings and limits: Approximately 5% was the fraction of naive CD4 clonotypes found shared across four donors. All-four-donor shared clonotypes had higher generation probabilities than non-shared clonotypes did.

This clone was detected a few times. Its antigen is still unknown. The CD4+ fraction was divided into a CD45RA+ naive subset and a CD45RA-negative memory subset. CDR3 length equals 16 residues. Germline V gene lookup returns CDR1 SNHLY and CDR2 FYNNEI. V was trimmed by 6 bases and J by 5 bases, leaving 23 bases between them. Data came from immunoSEQ multiplex PCR; TCRdb stores just in-frame clones and leaves some out. The repertoire holds about 1.1 million clones, 60% to 80% seen once, with almost 0.9% in the top ten. The specimen sequenced was memory CD4+ T cells from PBMCs. Documented subset: CD45RA-negative fraction. The TCR sequence derives from a man between 18 and 29 years old in good health. Some clones in this sample may be carry-over from other donors' samples. The rearrangement joins TRBV2 to TRBJ2-7; a possible D gene is TRBD2 (6 bases). The CDR3 DNA sequence: TGTGCCAGCAGGGCCCGTGAGAGGGACTTTTCACACGAGCAGTACTTC. Translating gives CASRARERDFSHEQYF.